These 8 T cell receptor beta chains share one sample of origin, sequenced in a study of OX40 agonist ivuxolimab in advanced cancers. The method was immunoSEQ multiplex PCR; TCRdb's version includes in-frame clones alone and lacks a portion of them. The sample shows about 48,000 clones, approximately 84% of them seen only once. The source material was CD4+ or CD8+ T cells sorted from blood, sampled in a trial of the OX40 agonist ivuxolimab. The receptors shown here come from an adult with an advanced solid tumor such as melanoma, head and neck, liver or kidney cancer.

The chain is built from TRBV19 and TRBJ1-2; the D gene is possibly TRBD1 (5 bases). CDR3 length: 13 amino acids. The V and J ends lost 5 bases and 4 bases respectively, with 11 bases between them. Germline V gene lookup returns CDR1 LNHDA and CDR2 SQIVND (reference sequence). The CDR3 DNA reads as TGTGCCAGTAGTTCAGACAGTCGCTATGGCTACACCTTC. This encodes CASSSDSRYGYTF.

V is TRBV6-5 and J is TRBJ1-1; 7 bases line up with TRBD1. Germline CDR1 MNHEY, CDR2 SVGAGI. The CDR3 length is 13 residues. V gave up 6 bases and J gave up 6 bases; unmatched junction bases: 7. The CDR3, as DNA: TGTGCCAGCAGCAGACAGGGCGGGGCTGAAGCTTTCTTT. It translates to CASSRQGGAEAFF.

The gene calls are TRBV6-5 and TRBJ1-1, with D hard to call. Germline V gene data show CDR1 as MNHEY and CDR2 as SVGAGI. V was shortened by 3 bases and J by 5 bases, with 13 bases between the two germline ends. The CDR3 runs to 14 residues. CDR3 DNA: TGTGCCAGCAGTTATGTCCCCGGAGGGACTGAAGCTTTCTTT. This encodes CASSYVPGGTEAFF.

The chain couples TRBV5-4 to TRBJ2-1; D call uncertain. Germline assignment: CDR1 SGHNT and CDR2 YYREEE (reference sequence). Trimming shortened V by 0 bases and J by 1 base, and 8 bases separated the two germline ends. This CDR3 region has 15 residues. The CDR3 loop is CASSLEDQSYNEQFF. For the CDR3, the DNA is TGTGCCAGCAGCTTGGAGGACCAATCCTACAATGAGCAGTTCTTC.

CDR3 nucleotides: TGTGCCAGTAGTAGCGGTAGCACAGATACGCAGTATTTT. It codes for CASSSGSTDTQYF. V usage is TRBV19 and J usage is TRBJ2-3, with no clear D. The germline CDR1 and CDR2 sequences are LNHDA and SQIVND (reference sequence). The CDR3 runs 13 residues. Trimming cost V 4 bases and J 0 bases, with 5 bases left between them.

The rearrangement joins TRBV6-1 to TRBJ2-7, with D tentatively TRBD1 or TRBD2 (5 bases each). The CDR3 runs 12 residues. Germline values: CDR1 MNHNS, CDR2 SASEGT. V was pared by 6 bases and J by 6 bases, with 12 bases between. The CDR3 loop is CASSWERGEQYF. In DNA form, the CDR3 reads TGTGCCAGCAGCTGGGAGAGGGGCGAGCAGTACTTC.

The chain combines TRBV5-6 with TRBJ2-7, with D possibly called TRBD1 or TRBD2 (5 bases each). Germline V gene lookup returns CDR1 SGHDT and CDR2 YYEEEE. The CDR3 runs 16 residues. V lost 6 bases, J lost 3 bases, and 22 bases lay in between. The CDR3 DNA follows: TGTGCCAGCAATCGATTCGTAGGGGAGTGGGACTACGAGCAGTACTTC. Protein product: CASNRFVGEWDYEQYF.

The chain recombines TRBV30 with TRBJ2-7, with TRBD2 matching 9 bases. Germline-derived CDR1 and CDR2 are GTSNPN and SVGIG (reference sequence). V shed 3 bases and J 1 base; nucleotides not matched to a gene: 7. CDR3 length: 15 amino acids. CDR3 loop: CAWRSGRFPSYEQYF. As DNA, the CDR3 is TGTGCCTGGAGGAGCGGGAGGTTTCCGTCCTACGAGCAGTACTTC.